Each of the 22 T cell receptor beta chains below was sequenced from the same sample in a study of blood T cell repertoires in COVID-19. Sequencing used immunoSEQ multiplex PCR; TCRdb keeps in-frame clones, though not all of them. Among 350,000 to 550,000 clones listed, approximately 90% were seen once. Sequences were obtained from peripheral blood. These receptors all stem from a woman aged 30 to 39 with acute or convalescent COVID-19.

The CDR3 sequence: CASSFRDRFRYEQYF. CDR3 coding DNA: TGCGCCAGCAGCTTCCGGGACAGGTTTCGCTACGAGCAGTACTTC. The V and J genes are TRBV5-1 and TRBJ2-7; 8 positions agree with TRBD1. There are 15 residues in the CDR3. Per the germline V gene, CDR1 is SGHRS and CDR2 is YFSETQ. V was clipped by 2 bases and J by 3 bases; unmatched bases: 7.

The rearrangement joins TRBV28 to TRBJ2-7, with no clear D. CDR1 and CDR2 from the germline V gene are MDHEN and SYDVKM. Trimming shortened V by 7 bases and J by 2 bases, and 9 bases separated the two germline ends. The CDR3 consists of 12 residues. The CDR3 DNA follows: TGTGCCAGCATGGCCGATACCTACGAGCAGTACTTC. This translates into CASMADTYEQYF.

This chain uses TRBV11-2 with TRBJ2-7, with TRBD2 matching 7 bases. Germline V CDR1 and CDR2: SGHAT, FQNNGV. CDR3 length: 14 residues. Trimming removed 3 bases from V and 0 bases from J; junction bases left unmatched: 2. CDR3 bases: TGTGCCAGCAGCTTGCCTAGCGGCTCCTACGAGCAGTACTTC. Amino acids: CASSLPSGSYEQYF. Based on the CDR3 plus reference TRBV11-2 and TRBJ2-7, the full variable domain is EAGVAQSPRYKIIEKRQSVAFWCNPISGHATLYWYQQILGQGPKLLIQFQNNGVVDDSQLPKDRFSAERLKGVDSTLKIQPAKLEDSAVYLCASSLPSGSYEQYFGPGTRLTVT.

The chain couples TRBV7-9 to TRBJ2-7, with D possibly TRBD1 on 6 matching bases. CDR1 is SEHNR and CDR2 is FQNEAQ in the germline V gene (reference sequence). With 0 bases removed from V and 7 bases from J, the gap between germline ends came to 16 bases. The CDR3 sequence is 15 residues long. CDR3 in DNA: TGTGCCAGCAGCTTAGCGGGAACAGGGAAAGATGAGCAGTACTTC. Its protein is CASSLAGTGKDEQYF.

This clone was detected only a few times. The V and J genes are TRBV5-6 and TRBJ2-4, with 8 bases identical to TRBD1. Germline CDR1 reads SGHDT; CDR2 reads YYEEEE. The J segment lost 3 bases and the V segment lost 1 base, leaving 6 bases of the junction unmatched. The CDR3 runs to 16 residues. CDR3: CASSLKAGGGKNIQYF. Here the CDR3 DNA reads TGTGCCAGCAGCTTGAAGGCAGGGGGCGGCAAAAACATTCAGTACTTC.

The genes are TRBV6-1 and TRBJ1-5, with D perhaps TRBD1 (5 bases). Per the germline V gene, CDR1 is MNHNS and CDR2 is SASEGT. V was shortened by 3 bases and J by 6 bases, with 12 bases between the two germline ends. CDR3 size: 14 residues. The CDR3 is CASSDSGGGQPQHF. The CDR3 DNA reads TGTGCCAGCAGTGATTCCGGGGGGGGTCAGCCCCAGCATTTT.

This chain connects TRBV6-2 or TRBV6-3 to TRBJ1-3, with D unresolved. Looked up from germline, CDR1 is MNHEY and CDR2 is SVGEGT. The CDR3 length is 17 residues. V lost 2 bases and J 0 bases, leaving 14 bases between the germline ends. The CDR3 region has the DNA TGTGCCAGCAGTTACGCGAGGGCGCGGATCTCTGGAAACACCATATATTTT. Translating it yields CASSYARARISGNTIYF.

This chain joins TRBV27 and TRBJ2-5; D not resolved. Trimming pared 5 bases from V and 5 bases from J, leaving 12 bases between. Germline CDR1 and CDR2: MNHEY and SMNVEV (reference sequence). The CDR3 is made up of 13 amino acids. The CDR3 sequence: CASSPSPVETQYF. The DNA of the CDR3 is TGTGCCAGCAGTCCCTCTCCAGTCGAGACCCAGTACTTC.

The sample holds a few counts of this clone. V usage is TRBV5-4 and J usage is TRBJ1-5; maybe TRBD1 (5 bases). There are 15 residues in the CDR3. Germline CDR1 and CDR2: SGHNT and YYREEE (reference sequence). V was cut by 1 base and J by 3 bases, with 11 bases left in between. CDR3 residues: CASSLTGRPNQPQHF. In DNA form, the CDR3 reads TGTGCCAGCAGCTTGACAGGAAGGCCCAATCAGCCCCAGCATTTT. The full variable domain, rest sourced from reference TRBV5-4 and TRBJ1-5, is ETGVTQSPTHLIKTRGQQVTLRCSSQSGHNTVSWYQQALGQGPQFIFQYYREEENGRGNFPPRFSGLQFPNYSSELNVNALELDDSALYLCASSLTGRPNQPQHFGDGTRLSIL.

The CDR3, as DNA: TGTGCCAGCAGTGCAGGACTGCACTACGAGCAGTACTTC. Protein: CASSAGLHYEQYF. The chain carries TRBV2 and TRBJ2-7, with a possible D match to TRBD2 (5 bases). Deletions cut 4 bases from V and 3 bases from J, with 10 bases between. The CDR3 length is 13 residues. In germline, CDR1 is SNHLY, CDR2 FYNNEI.

J is TRBJ1-5 and V is TRBV6-5, with 9 bases lining up with TRBD1. CDR3 length: 15 residues. The V and J ends lost 5 bases and 7 bases, in that order; junction bases with no gene match: 9. Germline V gene data show CDR1 as MNHEY and CDR2 as SVGAGI. CDR3 bases: TGTGCCAGCAGTATTGGACAGGGGTATGGACAGCCCCAGCATTTT. As protein: CASSIGQGYGQPQHF.

The chain links TRBV5-5 to TRBJ1-5, with 8 bases that match TRBD1. Germline CDR1 SGHKS, CDR2 YYEKEE (reference sequence). The V and J ends lost 0 bases and 6 bases, in that order; junction bases with no gene match: 8. This CDR3 comprises 16 residues. The CDR3, as DNA: TGTGCCAGCAGCTTGGATGGACAGGGTTTTAGTCAGCCCCAGCATTTT. Translation gives CASSLDGQGFSQPQHF.

Of note for this clone: Additional DNA sequences in this sample encode the identical CDR3. The V call is TRBV11-2, the J call TRBJ2-7; 9 nucleotides line up with TRBD1. The CDR3 extends over 14 amino acids. V dropped 4 bases and J dropped 3; count of bases not matched to a gene: 4. Looked up from germline, CDR1 is SGHAT and CDR2 is FQNNGV. The CDR3 reads CASSSPGQGYEQYF. CDR3 bases: TGTGCCAGCAGCTCCCCGGGACAGGGCTACGAGCAGTACTTC.

The chain uses TRBV28 and TRBJ2-7; D unresolved. Trimming pared 6 bases from V and 4 bases from J, leaving 10 bases between. There are 12 residues in the CDR3. Germline-derived CDR1 and CDR2 are MDHEN and SYDVKM. The CDR3 nucleotides are TGTGCCAGCAGGCAACAAGATTACGAGCAGTACTTC. Translated: CASRQQDYEQYF.

This rearrangement joins TRBV28 to TRBJ2-7; the match to TRBD1 covers 9 bases. Per the germline V gene, CDR1 is MDHEN and CDR2 is SYDVKM. V gave up 5 bases and J gave up 1 base; unmatched junction bases: 6. There are 15 residues in the CDR3. The chain's CDR3 is CASSKGTGSSYEQYF. The CDR3 region has the DNA TGTGCCAGCAGTAAAGGGACAGGGTCTTCCTACGAGCAGTACTTC.

V gene TRBV6-6 combines with J gene TRBJ2-3; TRBD2 agrees at 9 bases. The CDR3 runs to 16 residues. CDR1 MNHNY and CDR2 SVGAGI come from the germline V gene (reference sequence). The V and J ends lost 2 bases and 4 bases, in that order; junction bases with no gene match: 7. CDR3 sequence: CASSYPALAGPDTQYF. CDR3 nucleotides: TGTGCCAGCAGTTACCCCGCTCTAGCGGGACCAGATACGCAGTATTTT.

The CDR3 reads CASSLTPGLAEHTGELFF. The CDR3 nucleotides are TGTGCCAGCAGCTTAACGCCCGGGCTAGCGGAGCACACCGGGGAGCTGTTTTTT. The V gene is TRBV7-3, the J gene TRBJ2-2; TRBD2 matches at 7 bases. The CDR3 loop spans 18 amino acids. The germline V gene encodes CDR1 SGHTA and CDR2 FQGTGA. The V segment lost 0 bases and the J segment 3 bases; nucleotides outside the gene matches: 10.

CDR3 sequence (DNA): TGTGCCAGCAGCTCCAAACTGCGGGAGAAAAACATTCAGTACTTC. This translates into CASSSKLREKNIQYF. The V and J genes are TRBV7-2 and TRBJ2-4; 7 bases are a match to TRBD2. Germline V gene lookup returns CDR1 SGHTA and CDR2 FQGNSA. Germline trimming cut 4 bases from V and 4 bases from J; bases unmatched to any gene: 7. The CDR3 runs to 15 residues.

V gene TRBV6-1 combines with J gene TRBJ1-2; D possibly corresponds to TRBD1 (6 bases). CDR1 is MNHNS, CDR2 SASEGT, per germline. This CDR3 has 15 amino acids. V lost 1 base and J lost 7, with 16 bases in between. CDR3 nucleotides: TGTGCCAGCAGTGAAGGACAGGTCCGGACAGCTGGCTACACCTTC. Protein sequence: CASSEGQVRTAGYTF.

V usage is TRBV5-1 and J usage is TRBJ2-1; TRBD2 aligns across 12 bases. Looked up from germline, CDR1 is SGHRS and CDR2 is YFSETQ. The CDR3 contains 15 residues. The V gene end was trimmed by 4 bases and the J gene end by 10 bases; junction bases not matched to a gene: 9. The CDR3 here is CASSVTSGGLKEQFF. The CDR3 nucleotides are TGCGCCAGCAGCGTGACTAGCGGGGGATTGAAGGAGCAGTTCTTC. Filled out from reference TRBV5-1 and TRBJ2-1, the complete variable domain reads KAGVTQTPRYLIKTRGQQVTLSCSPISGHRSVSWYQQTPGQGLQFLFEYFSETQRNKGNFPGRFSGRQFSNSRSEMNVSTLELGDSALYLCASSVTSGGLKEQFFGPGTRLTVL.

The chain links TRBV24-1 to TRBJ2-5; 8 nucleotides match TRBD2. Losses at the gene ends were 1 base for V and 3 bases for J; bases not matched to a gene: 3. CDR1 KGHDR and CDR2 SFDVKD come from the germline V gene. The CDR3 covers 15 residues. CDR3 bases: TGTGCCACCAGTGATTTAGTAGCGGGGAAAGAGACCCAGTACTTC. This translates into CATSDLVAGKETQYF.

This chain uses TRBV18 with TRBJ1-6, with 9 bases identical to TRBD1. Per germline, CDR1 KGHSH and CDR2 LQKENI. V lost 6 bases to trimming and J lost 7 bases; unmatched junction nucleotides: 1. CDR3 length equals 13 residues. CDR3: CASSGQGNSPLHF. The CDR3 DNA sequence: TGTGCCAGCTCGGGACAGGGAAATTCACCCCTCCACTTT. The whole variable domain, remainder taken from reference TRBV18 and TRBJ1-6, is NAGVMQNPRHLVRRRGQEARLRCSPMKGHSHVYWYRQLPEEGLKFMVYLQKENIIDESGMPKERFSAEFPKEGPSILRIQQVVRGDSAAYFCASSGQGNSPLHFGNGTRLTVT.